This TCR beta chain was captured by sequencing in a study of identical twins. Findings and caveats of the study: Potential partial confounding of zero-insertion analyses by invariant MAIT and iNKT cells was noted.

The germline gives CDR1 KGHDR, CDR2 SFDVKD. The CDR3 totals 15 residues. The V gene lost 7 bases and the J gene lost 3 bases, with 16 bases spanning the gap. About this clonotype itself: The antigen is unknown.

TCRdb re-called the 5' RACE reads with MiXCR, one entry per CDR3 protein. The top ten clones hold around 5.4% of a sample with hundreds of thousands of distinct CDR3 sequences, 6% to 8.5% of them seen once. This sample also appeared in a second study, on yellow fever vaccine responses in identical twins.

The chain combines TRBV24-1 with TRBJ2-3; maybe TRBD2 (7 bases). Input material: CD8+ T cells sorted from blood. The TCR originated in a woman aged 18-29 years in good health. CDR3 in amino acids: CATRPGGRETDTQYF. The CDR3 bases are TGTGCCACCAGACCCGGGGGGCGGGAGACAGATACGCAGTATTTT.